This TCR beta chain comes out of a study of glioma-infiltrating T cells. Overall study findings and caveats: Tissue-blood divergence was below expectation in non-neoplastic patients, above in gliomas. Very few CDR3 sequences were shared between tissue and blood.

The ends lost 0 bases at V and 5 bases at J; junction bases unmatched: 9. From germline, CDR1 is MGHRA and CDR2 YSYEKL. This CDR3 is built from 16 residues. This clonotype was detected only a few times. Its cognate antigen is unknown. Using RNA template, CDR3s of TCR alpha and beta were amplified with iRepertoire arm-PCR. Input was 100-400 ng of tissue mRNA or PBMC total RNA. MiXCR, run by TCRdb on the multiplex PCR reads, gives a single entry per CDR3 protein. The data contain fewer than 200,000 distinct CDR3 sequences, around 42% of them seen just once; the ten biggest clones take up around 5.2%. The sample comprised glioma tissue, nonneoplastic brain tissue, or PBMCs (not recorded which). V and J are TRBV4-1 and TRBJ2-7, with 8 bases matching TRBD2. The clonotype comes from a human donor with low-grade glioma or glioblastoma, undergoing nonglioma brain surgery, or in good health (not recorded which). The CDR3 DNA follows: TGCGCCAGCAGCCAAGACACTAGCGGATCCTGGAACGAGCAGTACTTC. This translates into CASSQDTSGSWNEQYF.